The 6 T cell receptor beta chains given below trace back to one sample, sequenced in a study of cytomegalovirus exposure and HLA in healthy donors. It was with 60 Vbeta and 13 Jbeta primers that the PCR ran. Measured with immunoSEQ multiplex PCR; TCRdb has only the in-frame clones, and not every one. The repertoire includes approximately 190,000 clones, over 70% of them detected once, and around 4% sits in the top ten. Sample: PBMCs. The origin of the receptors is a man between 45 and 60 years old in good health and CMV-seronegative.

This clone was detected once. The CDR3 protein is CASRTGPHEQYF. In DNA, the CDR3 is TGTGCCAGCAGAACAGGGCCCCACGAGCAGTACTTC. The rearrangement joins TRBV21-1 to TRBJ2-7; the table's D call, TRBD1, has no DNA check behind it. TRBV21-1 is noted as a pseudogene. The CDR3 is made up of 12 amino acids.

CDR3 in amino acids: CASTPVREALSELFF. The CDR3 region has the DNA TGCGCCAGCACCCCGGTCCGGGAGGCCTTATCGGAGCTGTTTTTT. The gene calls are TRBV10-2 and TRBJ2-2; TRBD2 matches at 7 bases. Germline V CDR1 and CDR2: WSHSY, SAAADI. J was trimmed by 10 bases and V by 7 bases; bases with no gene match: 15. The CDR3 length is 15 residues.

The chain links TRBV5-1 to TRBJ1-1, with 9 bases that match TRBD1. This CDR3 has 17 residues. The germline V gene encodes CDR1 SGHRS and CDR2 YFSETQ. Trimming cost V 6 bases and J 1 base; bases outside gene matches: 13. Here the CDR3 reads CASTPYDRGTWNTEAFF. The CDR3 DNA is TGCGCCAGCACCCCCTACGACAGGGGGACCTGGAACACTGAAGCTTTCTTT.

CDR3: CASSPDRYYEQYF. In DNA form, the CDR3 reads TGTGCCAGCTCACCAGATCGGTACTACGAGCAGTACTTC. The rearrangement uses TRBV18 and TRBJ2-7; D remains ambiguous. Germline CDR1 reads KGHSH; CDR2 reads LQKENI. This CDR3 has 13 residues. Trimming removed 2 bases from V and 3 bases from J, with 8 bases in between.

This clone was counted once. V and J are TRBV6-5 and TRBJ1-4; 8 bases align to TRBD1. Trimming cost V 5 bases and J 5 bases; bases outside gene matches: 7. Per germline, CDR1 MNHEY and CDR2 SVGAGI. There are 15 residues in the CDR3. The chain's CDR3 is CASSGADRANEKLFF. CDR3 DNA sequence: TGTGCCAGCAGTGGGGCGGACAGGGCGAATGAAAAACTGTTTTTT.

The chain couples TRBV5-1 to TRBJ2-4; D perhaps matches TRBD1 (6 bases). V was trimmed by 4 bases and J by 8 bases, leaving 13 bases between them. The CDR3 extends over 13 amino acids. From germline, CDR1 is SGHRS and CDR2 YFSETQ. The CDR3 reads CASSGRGSDIQYF. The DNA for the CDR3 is TGCGCCAGCAGCGGCAGGGGATCGGACATTCAGTACTTC. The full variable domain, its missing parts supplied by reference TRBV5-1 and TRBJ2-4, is KAGVTQTPRYLIKTRGQQVTLSCSPISGHRSVSWYQQTPGQGLQFLFEYFSETQRNKGNFPGRFSGRQFSNSRSEMNVSTLELGDSALYLCASSGRGSDIQYFGAGTRLSVL.